These T cell receptor beta chains were read from a single sample in a study of blood T cell repertoires in COVID-19. Here immunoSEQ multiplex PCR was the method, and the copy in TCRdb shows in-frame clones only, minus some. The table shows roughly 480,000 clones, with about 91% occurring only once. The sequencing input was peripheral blood. The receptor source for this set is a young man with COVID-19, enrolled during active disease. Each CDR3 is given with its conserved first and last residue. The D gene is left open where the match is weak. Only some rows state a clone size, as once, few, many or a class for expanded clones.

d_call | clone_size | j_call | v_call | cdr3_nt | cdr3_aa
TRBD1 | once | TRBJ2-6 | TRBV9 | TGTGCCAGCAGCCAAGGACAGGGCTTCTCTGGGGCCAACGTCCTGACTTTC | CASSQGQGFSGANVLTF
TRBD1 | - | TRBJ2-7 | TRBV18 | TGTGCCAGCTCACCGGACAGGGACGCGAGCGAGCAGTACTTC | CASSPDRDASEQYF
- | once | TRBJ1-3 | TRBV24-1 | TGTGCCACCAGTGCCTCGGGGGCTGGAAACACCATATATTTT | CATSASGAGNTIYF
- | few | TRBJ1-2 | TRBV6-6 | TGTGCCAGCAGCCAACGGGGAGGCCAGGACTATGGCTACACCTTC | CASSQRGGQDYGYTF
TRBD1 | - | TRBJ1-1 | TRBV6-5 | TGTGCCAGCAGCGGACAGGGGAACACTGAAGCTTTCTTT | CASSGQGNTEAFF
TRBD1 | - | TRBJ2-2 | TRBV6-6 | TGTGCCAGCAGTGGGACAGGGATGTTGTTTTTT | CASSGTGMLFF
TRBD1 | - | TRBJ2-7 | TRBV5-4 | TGTGCCAGCAGCTCCCGGACAGGGAGGTACAACGAGCAGTACTTC | CASSSRTGRYNEQYF
- | - | TRBJ2-2 | TRBV7-3 | TGTGCCAGCAGCAACAGACACACCGGGGAGCTGTTTTTT | CASSNRHTGELFF
- | - | TRBJ2-3 | TRBV2 | TGTGCCAGCAGTGAACCGGGATCAACGCAGTATTTT | CASSEPGSTQYF
- | - | TRBJ1-2 | TRBV19 | TGTGCCAGTAGTATAGATCTGGCGGGTTTCGAGAGAGGCTACACCTTC | CASSIDLAGFERGYTF
- | - | TRBJ2-7 | TRBV27 | TGTGCCAGCAAGGGGACTGGCGAGCAGTACTTC | CASKGTGEQYF
- | - | TRBJ2-3 | TRBV4-1 | TGCGCCAGCAGCCAAGATCGGACACTCGGTAGCACAGATACGCAGTATTTT | CASSQDRTLGSTDTQYF
- | once | TRBJ2-7 | TRBV19 | TGTGCCAGTAGTATAGAGAACAGGGCCTACGAGCAGTACTTC | CASSIENRAYEQYF
TRBD2 | once | TRBJ2-1 | TRBV7-9 | TGTGCCAGCAAGCGACTAGCGGGACAGAACAATGAGCAGTTCTTC | CASKRLAGQNNEQFF
TRBD1 | - | TRBJ2-7 | TRBV23-1 | TGCGCCAGCAGTCATCACTACAGGGGGTACGAGCAGTACTTC | CASSHHYRGYEQYF
- | once | TRBJ2-7 | TRBV18 | TGTGCCAGCTCACTCTTGGGCGGGTCCTACGAGCAGTACTTC | CASSLLGGSYEQYF
- | once | TRBJ2-7 | TRBV29-1 | TGCAGCGACCACCACCAGGGGTTAGAGAGGTACGAGCAGTACTTC | CSDHHQGLERYEQYF
- | - | TRBJ2-7 | TRBV6-5 | TGTGCCAGCAGTTACCGAGATTTCTCCTACGAGCAGTACTTC | CASSYRDFSYEQYF
- | once | TRBJ1-2 | TRBV29-1 | TGCAGCGTTCTAGAGACAGACTATGGCTACACCTTC | CSVLETDYGYTF
TRBD1 | - | TRBJ2-2 | TRBV24-1 | TGTGCCACCAGTGACCCGAGGGGAAGGCGGGACAGGGGCTTATCAGACACCGGGGAGCTGTTTTTT | CATSDPRGRRDRGLSDTGELFF
TRBD1 | - | TRBJ2-7 | TRBV10-1 | TGCGCCAGCAGTGAGTCGGGACAGGGGGGTTACGAGCAGTACTTC | CASSESGQGGYEQYF
TRBD2 | once | TRBJ2-5 | TRBV7-9 | TGTGCCAGCAGCTGGCGGGAGGGGGTACAAGAGACCCAGTACTTC | CASSWREGVQETQYF
- | once | TRBJ2-7 | TRBV11-3 | TGTGCCAGCAGCCAAGGGGGAGAGCAGTACTTC | CASSQGGEQYF
- | - | TRBJ2-1 | TRBV5-1 | TGCGCCAGCAGCTTGGTCTCGCGGGACCAAGACTTCAATGAGCAGTTCTTC | CASSLVSRDQDFNEQFF
- | - | TRBJ2-7 | TRBV11-2 | TGTGCCAGCAGCTTAGATCGCGAGCAGTACTTC | CASSLDREQYF
- | few | TRBJ1-3 | TRBV3-1/TRBV3-2 | TGTGCCAGCAGCCAACTCGGCTCTGGAAACACCATATATTTT | CASSQLGSGNTIYF
- | - | TRBJ2-1 | TRBV12-3/TRBV12-4 | TGTGCCAGCAGTTTGTCTGCGGGGAATGAGCAGTTCTTC | CASSLSAGNEQFF
- | - | TRBJ2-2 | TRBV5-6 | TGTGCCAGCAGCTTGGGACTTTCAATGAACACCGGGGAGCTGTTTTTT | CASSLGLSMNTGELFF
- | once | TRBJ1-2 | TRBV24-1 | TGTGCCACCAGTGCGGAGACTAACTATGGCTACACCTTC | CATSAETNYGYTF
- | once | TRBJ2-3 | TRBV1 | TGCACCAGCAGCCAAGATCTGGCGGGAGGGCTTCCGCGGGGGTATTTT | CTSSQDLAGGLPRGYF
TRBD1 | - | TRBJ1-2 | TRBV2 | TGTGCCAGCAGCCCCAACGACAGGGATGGCTACACCTTC | CASSPNDRDGYTF
- | - | TRBJ1-6 | TRBV5-4 | TGTGCCAGCAGCTTCGACGCAGGAACCGCGGGTTCACCCCTCCACTTT | CASSFDAGTAGSPLHF
TRBD2 | - | TRBJ2-1 | TRBV2 | TGTGCCAGCAGTGAAGCGCTTCTGGGACTAGTCGTAAGGAATGAGCAGTTCTTC | CASSEALLGLVVRNEQFF
- | once | TRBJ1-2 | TRBV4-1 | TGCGCCAGCAGCCAAGATCCACAGGTCTATGGCTACACCTTC | CASSQDPQVYGYTF
- | - | TRBJ1-5 | TRBV2 | TGTGCCAGCAAGAGGGACATCATTACGAGGGGCAATCAGCCCCAGCATTTT | CASKRDIITRGNQPQHF
TRBD2 | - | TRBJ2-1 | TRBV15 | TGTGCCACCAGCAGAGAAGGTCGGGGGGGAGGAGACAATGAGCAGTTCTTC | CATSREGRGGGDNEQFF
- | - | TRBJ2-6 | TRBV7-9 | TGTGCCAGCAGCTTAGGAGGCTCCGGGGCCAACGTCCTGACTTTC | CASSLGGSGANVLTF
- | once | TRBJ2-3 | TRBV25-1 | TGTGCCAGCAGTGACCGGAACCAGGGGGATACGCAGTATTTT | CASSDRNQGDTQYF
- | - | TRBJ2-2 | TRBV11-3 | TGTGCCAGCAGCTTAGACTTCCTTCTAGCGCCGAGGGGCACCGGGGAGCTGTTTTTT | CASSLDFLLAPRGTGELFF
- | few | TRBJ1-5 | TRBV19 | TGTGCCAGTAGTATACCCCTAGGGGAACAGCCCCAGCATTTT | CASSIPLGEQPQHF
- | - | TRBJ1-4 | TRBV23-1 | TGCGCCAGCAGTCAAAAAAAGGGGGTACGGAGTGAAAAACTGTTTTTT | CASSQKKGVRSEKLFF
TRBD2 | few | TRBJ2-5 | TRBV6-4 | TGTGCCAGCAGTGAACTAGCGGGGGGTGTTGAGACCCAGTACTTC | CASSELAGGVETQYF
TRBD1 | - | TRBJ2-7 | TRBV7-4 | TGTGCCAGCAGCCCTACTAGCCCTCCAGGGGGCGAAGCCTACGAGCAGTACTTC | CASSPTSPPGGEAYEQYF
TRBD1 | - | TRBJ1-4 | TRBV30 | TGTGCCTGGAGTGTAGGAGGGACAGTCCGGATTTTT | CAWSVGGTVRIF
TRBD2 | once | TRBJ2-5 | TRBV7-2 | TGTGCCAGCAGCTTATCGACAGAGGGAGGGGAGACCCAGTACTTC | CASSLSTEGGETQYF
TRBD2 | once | TRBJ2-3 | TRBV19 | TGTGCCAGTAGTATAAGTGGTAGCGGGGGGGCCCGAGATACGCAGTATTTT | CASSISGSGGARDTQYF
- | - | TRBJ2-5 | TRBV5-4 | TGTGCCAGCCGAGCACCGGGGGACGTATCAGAGACCCAGTACTTC | CASRAPGDVSETQYF
- | - | TRBJ1-1 | TRBV9 | TGTGCCAGCAGCGTAGGCCCCCGGCAGGGCATAACACGAGCTTTCTTT | CASSVGPRQGITRAFF
- | few | TRBJ2-7 | TRBV5-5 | TGTGCCAGCAGCTTGGCGGGGGGCCCCTACGAGCAGTACTTC | CASSLAGGPYEQYF
- | - | TRBJ1-3 | TRBV19 | TGTGCCAGTAGTCTACAGTTACCTGGAAACACCATATATTTT | CASSLQLPGNTIYF
- | - | TRBJ1-3 | TRBV5-1 | TGCGCCAGCTCACCTAGCGTACTCTCTGGAAACACCATATATTTT | CASSPSVLSGNTIYF
- | - | TRBJ2-1 | TRBV6-1 | TGTGCCAGCAGTGAACAAGGGGGGGTCCCCTACAATGAGCAGTTCTTC | CASSEQGGVPYNEQFF
TRBD2 | - | TRBJ2-5 | TRBV5-1 | TGCGCCAGCAGCTTGCTAGGGACTAGCTCCGAGACCCAGTACTTC | CASSLLGTSSETQYF
- | - | TRBJ1-1 | TRBV6-5 | TGTGCCAGCTCTTTGGGAGGCTCCGTGGACACTGAAGCTTTCTTT | CASSLGGSVDTEAFF
- | few | TRBJ1-6 | TRBV7-2 | TGTGCCAGCAGCTCGAAACTGAGGAATTCACCCCTCCACTTT | CASSSKLRNSPLHF
- | - | TRBJ1-6 | TRBV19 | TGTGCCAGTCGGGCGGGTAAGGGCAATTCACCCCTCCACTTT | CASRAGKGNSPLHF
TRBD2 | - | TRBJ2-7 | TRBV2 | TGTGCCAGCCAATGGGCTAGCGGGGGAGTCGAGCAGTACTTC | CASQWASGGVEQYF
TRBD1 | once | TRBJ1-1 | TRBV5-1 | TGCGCCAGCAGCGCTACCGGACAGGGGAACACTGAAGCTTTCTTT | CASSATGQGNTEAFF
- | - | TRBJ2-2 | TRBV24-1 | TGTGCCACCAGTACAGGTGGGGCCGGGGAGCTGTTTTTT | CATSTGGAGELFF
TRBD1 | - | TRBJ2-5 | TRBV11-3 | TGTGCCAGCAGCGAGTCGACAGGGGCCCAGTACTTC | CASSESTGAQYF